The clone carrying this TCR beta chain was recorded a few times. Antigen specificity is unknown. It was with 60 Vbeta and 13 Jbeta primers that the PCR ran. Produced via immunoSEQ multiplex PCR; TCRdb's table is partial and in-frame only. Of about 160,000 clones listed, approximately 80% are singletons. These data come from a study of cytomegalovirus exposure and HLA in healthy donors. At the level of the study: In an early release, HLA-typed donors contributed approximately 82 million unique TCR sequences.

Among the donors, all were healthy bone marrow donors. Study-level points and caveats: A previous analysis found most TCR beta V segments productive roughly 87% or roughly 30% of the time. Researchers reportedly found TCR beta sequences accurately predicted most subjects' HLA-A and HLA-B alleles.

Sequenced sample: PBMCs. The TCR comes from a man aged 18 to 30 in good health and CMV-seropositive.

The CDR3 reads CASSLGQATTYEQYF. The CDR3 nucleotides are TGCGCCAGCAGCTTAGGACAGGCAACTACCTACGAGCAGTACTTC. The rearrangement uses TRBV5-1 and TRBJ2-7; TRBD1 agrees at 7 bases. The CDR3 length is 15 residues. Germline trimming cut 2 bases from V and 2 bases from J; bases unmatched to any gene: 7. In germline, CDR1 is SGHRS, CDR2 YFSETQ.